The next 21 T cell receptor beta chains were all read from a single sample in a study of cytomegalovirus exposure and HLA in healthy donors. Clones were sequenced by immunoSEQ multiplex PCR, and TCRdb holds only the in-frame ones, with some missing. The repertoire has over 150,000 clones, more than 80% of them found once; the top ten carry over 2.5%. The source material was PBMCs. These receptors all come from a woman younger than 35 in good health and CMV-seropositive.

The rearrangement links TRBV29-1 to TRBJ2-7, with 8 bases that match TRBD1. Looked up from germline, CDR1 is SQVTM and CDR2 is ANQGSEA. The CDR3 has 14 residues. V lost 6 bases and J lost 5; bases outside the gene matches: 12. In nucleotides, the CDR3 is TGCAGCGTCAGCTCAGGGGGCGGGTTGGACGAGCAGTACTTC. Translated, it gives CSVSSGGGLDEQYF.

The J gene is TRBJ1-1, the V gene TRBV10-3; 7 nucleotides line up with TRBD1. The J segment lost 3 bases and the V segment lost 10 bases, leaving 11 bases of the junction unmatched. Germline V gene data show CDR1 as ENHRY and CDR2 as SYGVKD. The CDR3 spans 14 residues. The CDR3 spells CASCMTGMDTEAFF. The CDR3 DNA sequence: TGTGCCAGCTGTATGACAGGGATGGACACTGAAGCTTTCTTT.

There are a few counts of this clone. The chain joins TRBV2 to TRBJ1-5, with 9 positions matching TRBD1. Germline V gene sequence: CDR1 SNHLY, CDR2 FYNNEI. This CDR3 has 15 residues. V lost 6 bases, J lost 2 bases, and 5 bases stayed unmatched. The CDR3 region has the DNA TGTGCCAGCAGGGCTCGACAGGGGGGCAATCAGCCCCAGCATTTT. This translates into CASRARQGGNQPQHF.

The CDR3 DNA sequence: TGTGCCTGGAGGGGAAGCCCTCAGGGGAAAAGCTCCTACGAGCAGTACTTC. This sequence encodes CAWRGSPQGKSSYEQYF. The J gene is TRBJ2-7, the V gene TRBV30, with D possibly being TRBD1 (6 bases). The CDR3 totals 17 residues. Between the trimmed V and J ends, which lost 3 bases and 0 bases, there was a span of 21 bases. Germline CDR1 and CDR2: GTSNPN and SVGIG (reference sequence). Using reference TRBV30 and TRBJ2-7 for the parts outside the CDR3, the full variable domain is SQTIHQWPATLVQPVGSPLSLECTVEGTSNPNLYWYRQAAGRGLQLLFYSVGIGQISSEVPQNLSASRPQDRQFILSSKKLLLSDSGFYLCAWRGSPQGKSSYEQYFGPGTRLTVT.

This chain links TRBV9 with TRBJ2-5; tentatively, D is TRBD2 (6 bases). The germline gives CDR1 SGDLS, CDR2 YYNGEE. V lost 8 bases and J lost 4, with 15 bases in between. This CDR3 contains 13 residues. The CDR3 DNA follows: TGTGCCAGGGGGGGAACCCTTAGAGAGACCCAGTACTTC. Translating it yields CARGGTLRETQYF.

This chain joins TRBV9 and TRBJ2-3, with 11 bases lining up with TRBD2. J lost 1 base, V lost 3 bases, and 7 bases had no gene match. The V gene's germline CDR1 is SGDLS and CDR2 YYNGEE. The CDR3 has 17 residues. CDR3 region: CASSALGLAGRTDTQYF. CDR3 nucleotides: TGTGCCAGCAGCGCCCTAGGACTAGCGGGCCGCACAGATACGCAGTATTTT.

The gene calls are TRBV4-1 and TRBJ2-5; 7 bases match TRBD2. Per germline, CDR1 MGHRA and CDR2 YSYEKL. The J segment lost 0 bases and the V segment lost 0 bases, leaving 7 bases of the junction unmatched. The CDR3 has 17 residues. CDR3 residues: CASSQDGQRGYQETQYF. CDR3 nucleotide sequence: TGCGCCAGCAGCCAAGATGGCCAGCGGGGTTACCAAGAGACCCAGTACTTC.

This rearrangement joins TRBV7-2 to TRBJ1-1; 9 positions match TRBD1. The germline V gene encodes CDR1 SGHTA and CDR2 FQGNSA. Trimming took 7 bases from V and 0 from J; bases not matched to a gene: 6. The CDR3 extends over 15 amino acids. The CDR3, as DNA: TGTGCCAGCAACAGGACAGGGGCGCTGAACACTGAAGCTTTCTTT. Translated, it gives CASNRTGALNTEAFF.

The chain is built from TRBV7-8 and TRBJ2-3; 9 positions agree with TRBD1. CDR3 length: 15 residues. Germline lookup yields CDR1 SGHVS and CDR2 FQNEAQ. Trimming removed 2 bases from V and 5 bases from J; junction bases left unmatched: 5. DNA of the CDR3: TGTGCCAGCAGCTTATGGACAGGGGATCTAGATACGCAGTATTTT. It encodes CASSLWTGDLDTQYF.

This clone has just a few counts. This chain uses TRBV6-5 with TRBJ1-5; D is perhaps TRBD1 (6 bases). CDR1 is MNHEY and CDR2 is SVGAGI in the germline V gene. V was trimmed by 5 bases and J by 6 bases, leaving 11 bases between them. This CDR3 is 13 amino acids long. The CDR3 nucleotides read TGTGCCAGCAGTCCACAGGGCTCTCAGCCCCAGCATTTT. Translating it yields CASSPQGSQPQHF.

Turning to this clone: One end of the junction varies from germline; a read error may be responsible. The gene calls are TRBV28 and TRBJ2-1; 11 bases align to TRBD2. This CDR3 contains 15 residues. Germline V gene data show CDR1 as MDHEN and CDR2 as SYDVKM. CDR3 protein: CASKTLAGAPGGQLF. CDR3 coding DNA: TGTGCCAGCAAGACACTAGCGGGAGCCCCTGGGGGACAGCTCTTC.

The chain is built from TRBV5-4 and TRBJ1-3; TRBD1 is a possible D gene (5 bases). Germline values: CDR1 SGHNT, CDR2 YYREEE (reference sequence). The CDR3 has 14 amino acids. The ends were cut back, 6 bases at V and 0 bases at J, with 10 bases in the middle. CDR3 sequence: CASTQQGSGNTIYF. In DNA form, the CDR3 reads TGTGCCAGCACCCAGCAGGGCTCTGGAAACACCATATATTTT.

This clone appeared once. The chain carries TRBV19 and TRBJ2-7; 7 nucleotides agree with TRBD1. The germline V gene has CDR1 LNHDA and CDR2 SQIVND (reference sequence). The CDR3 has 13 amino acids. J gave up 3 bases and V 5 bases, and 4 bases lay outside the gene matches. Here the CDR3 reads CASSVGQYYEQYF. The CDR3 DNA follows: TGTGCCAGTAGTGTGGGACAGTACTACGAGCAGTACTTC.

A word on this clone: One end of the junction does not line up with germline, which may come from a read error. The V and J genes are TRBV6-5 and TRBJ2-7; 8 bases fit TRBD1. The CDR3 loop spans 13 amino acids. CDR1 MNHEY and CDR2 SVGAGI come from the germline V gene. In nucleotides, the CDR3 is TGTGCCAGCAGTCGACAGGGGTCCTCCGAGCAGTACTTC. This codes for CASSRQGSSEQYF.

The gene calls are TRBV4-3 and TRBJ2-1; TRBD2 agrees at 7 bases. This CDR3 is built from 17 residues. Germline V gene data show CDR1 as LGHNA and CDR2 as YSLEER. The V and J ends lost 0 bases and 2 bases, in that order; junction bases with no gene match: 7. CDR3 in amino acids: CASSQESGNYAYNEQFF. For the CDR3, the DNA is TGCGCCAGCAGCCAAGAAAGCGGGAATTACGCCTACAATGAGCAGTTCTTC.

The V gene is TRBV10-1, the J gene TRBJ2-7; possibly TRBD1 for D (5 bases). V lost 0 bases and J 5 bases, leaving 14 bases between the germline ends. The germline gives CDR1 WNHNN, CDR2 SYGVQD (reference sequence). This CDR3 has 15 amino acids. CDR3 residues: CASSESKGYEDEQYF. The DNA for the CDR3 is TGCGCCAGCAGTGAGTCGAAGGGGTACGAGGACGAGCAGTACTTC.

The CDR3 here is CAWSVRDRDSPLHF. CDR3 nucleotide sequence: TGTGCCTGGAGTGTACGTGACAGGGATTCACCCCTCCACTTT. The chain has TRBV30 and TRBJ1-6; TRBD1 aligns across 7 bases. J gave up 8 bases and V 0 bases, and 4 bases lay outside the gene matches. The CDR3 totals 14 residues. Germline assignment: CDR1 GTSNPN and CDR2 SVGIG (reference sequence).

The V and J genes are TRBV6-5 and TRBJ2-2; TRBD2 aligns across 7 bases. Germline V lookup: CDR1 MNHEY, CDR2 SVGAGI. The CDR3 spans 15 residues. V lost 10 bases, J lost 7 bases, and 15 bases stayed unmatched. CDR3 region: CATQVQGGRGGELFF. In DNA, the CDR3 is TGTGCCACGCAAGTTCAGGGAGGGCGCGGCGGGGAGCTGTTTTTT.

This clone was detected only a few times. The chain links TRBV2 to TRBJ1-2; D is possibly TRBD1 (5 bases). From germline, CDR1 is SNHLY and CDR2 FYNNEI. This CDR3 region has 15 residues. V gave up 6 bases and J gave up 0 bases, with 14 bases separating them. CDR3 amino acids: CASSLIQGSNYGYTF. In DNA, the CDR3 is TGTGCCAGCAGCCTAATTCAGGGATCTAACTATGGCTACACCTTC.

The CDR3 DNA follows: TGCGCCAGCAGGGACCCCCGCAGGGGCTCTAATGAAAAACTGTTTTTT. It encodes CASRDPRRGSNEKLFF. The V and J genes are TRBV4-1 and TRBJ1-4, with a weak D call TRBD1 (6 bases). The CDR3 runs to 16 residues. The V gene's germline CDR1 is MGHRA and CDR2 YSYEKL. Trimming cost V 6 bases and J 3 bases, with 17 bases left between them.

The chain joins TRBV27 to TRBJ2-2, with D uncertain. Germline CDR1 is MNHEY and CDR2 is SMNVEV (reference sequence). Trimming removed 10 bases at V and 7 bases at J, with 10 bases between. CDR3 size: 11 residues. CDR3: CATLGGGELFF. In nucleotides, the CDR3 is TGTGCCACCTTAGGCGGCGGGGAGCTGTTTTTT.